Shown below are 5 T cell receptor beta chains from a single sample sequenced in a study of T cells in Graves' hyperthyroidism and ophthalmopathy. RNA transcripts were the template for amplifying TCR beta CDR3 regions. Primed by the HTBI set, a first-round RT-PCR was run on the TCR CDR3. In TCRdb, the multiplex PCR reads were re-called with MiXCR into one record per CDR3 protein. Among 750,000 to 900,000 distinct CDR3 sequences listed, roughly 37% were seen once. Sequenced: blood. The receptors stem from a man between 18 and 29 years old with Graves' hyperthyroidism.

This clonotype was seen ten or more times. The genes are TRBV15 and TRBJ2-5; D ambiguous. The germline V and J ends were trimmed by 3 bases and 3 bases, with 5 bases remaining between them. The CDR3 spans 12 residues. CDR1 and CDR2 from the germline V gene are LNHNV and YYDKDF (reference sequence). The CDR3 sequence is CATSSMEETQYF. The CDR3 DNA reads as TGTGCCACCAGCAGCATGGAAGAGACCCAGTACTTC.

In this sample, this clonotype turned up many times. J is TRBJ2-7 and V is TRBV7-2; TRBD1 aligns across 9 bases. The J segment lost 3 bases and the V segment lost 4 bases, leaving 4 bases of the junction unmatched. Germline-derived CDR1 and CDR2 are SGHTA and FQGNSA. This CDR3 has 14 amino acids. The DNA of the CDR3 is TGTGCCAGCAGCTCCGTGACAGGGGGCTACGAGCAGTACTTC. Its translation: CASSSVTGGYEQYF.

This chain links TRBV7-9 with TRBJ2-5; D remains ambiguous. Germline CDR1 SEHNR, CDR2 FQNEAQ (reference sequence). This CDR3 contains 14 residues. Trimming stripped 4 bases from V and 3 bases from J, with 12 bases between. CDR3 protein: CASSSPPDEETQYF. CDR3 DNA sequence: TGTGCCAGCAGCTCCCCCCCGGACGAAGAGACCCAGTACTTC.

The chain links TRBV6-1 to TRBJ2-2; 9 bases are a match to TRBD1. There are 14 residues in the CDR3. Germline-derived CDR1 and CDR2 are MNHNS and SASEGT. Unmatched junction bases numbered 3, after V lost 4 bases and J lost 6 bases. The CDR3 DNA sequence: TGTGCCAGCAGTGGAACAGGGGGCGCCGGGGAGCTGTTTTTT. This encodes CASSGTGGAGELFF.

The chain uses TRBV7-2 and TRBJ1-1; TRBD1 might be the D (6 bases). V lost 4 bases, J lost 4 bases, and 16 bases lay in between. CDR3 length: 15 residues. CDR1 SGHTA and CDR2 FQGNSA come from the germline V gene. CDR3 loop: CASSSLHGGGTEAFF. CDR3 nucleotide sequence: TGTGCCAGCAGCTCCCTCCACGGGGGCGGCACTGAAGCTTTCTTT.